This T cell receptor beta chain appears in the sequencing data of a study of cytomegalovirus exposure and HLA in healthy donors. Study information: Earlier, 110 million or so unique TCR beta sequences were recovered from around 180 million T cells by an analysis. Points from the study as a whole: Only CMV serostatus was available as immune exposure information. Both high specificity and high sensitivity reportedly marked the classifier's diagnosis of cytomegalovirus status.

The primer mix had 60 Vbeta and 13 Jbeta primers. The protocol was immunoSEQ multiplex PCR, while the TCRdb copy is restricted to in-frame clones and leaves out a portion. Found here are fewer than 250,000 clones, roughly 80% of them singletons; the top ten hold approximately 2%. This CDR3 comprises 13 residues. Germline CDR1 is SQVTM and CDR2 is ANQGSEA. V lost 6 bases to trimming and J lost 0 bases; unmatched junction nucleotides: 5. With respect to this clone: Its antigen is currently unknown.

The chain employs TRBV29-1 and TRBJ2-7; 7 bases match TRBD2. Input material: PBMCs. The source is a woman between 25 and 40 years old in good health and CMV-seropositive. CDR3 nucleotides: TGCAGCGTCGCTAGCGGTTCCTCCTACGAGCAGTACTTC. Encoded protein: CSVASGSSYEQYF.